A single sample is the source of the 7 T cell receptor beta chains below, sequenced in a study of post-analysis software for immune sequencing data. Researchers reported that TCR beta cDNA libraries carried unique molecular identifiers. From the PCR reads, TCRdb called clonotypes with MiXCR, one entry per CDR3 protein. The table shows 750,000 to 950,000 distinct CDR3 sequences, with under 70% occurring only once. Notes on the study in general: Elevated frequency relative to controls characterized several TRBV segments in patients, TRBV5-6, TRBV5-1 and TRBV20-1 among them.

These TCRs' antigens remain unknown. The sample taken for sequencing was blood. These receptors all stem from a girl aged 5-17 years with multiple sclerosis.

V usage is TRBV9 and J usage is TRBJ1-1; maybe TRBD1 (6 bases). Germline CDR1 reads SGDLS; CDR2 reads YYNGEE. V shed 4 bases and J shed 5 bases, with 18 bases lying between them. This CDR3 spans 15 amino acids. CDR3 DNA sequence: TGTGCCAGCAGCAAAGGGGGGGGCGGTGGGACTGAAGCTTTCTTT. Its translation: CASSKGGGGGTEAFF.

The sample holds a few counts of this clonotype. The V gene is TRBV29-1, the J gene TRBJ2-5, with D possibly TRBD2 on 6 matching bases. With 1 base removed from V and 6 bases from J, the gap between germline ends came to 12 bases. The germline V gene encodes CDR1 SQVTM and CDR2 ANQGSEA. CDR3 size: 13 residues. The CDR3 nucleotides are TGCAGCGTTGAAGTGGGGGGTCCCAAGACCCAGTACTTC. Translation gives CSVEVGGPKTQYF.

J is TRBJ2-5 and V is TRBV25-1, with D unclear. Germline V gene data show CDR1 as MGHDK and CDR2 as SYGVNS. The CDR3 sequence is 15 residues long. Trimming pared 1 base from V and 5 bases from J, leaving 14 bases between. The CDR3 region is CASSEWATGGETQYF. The CDR3 DNA follows: TGTGCCAGCAGTGAATGGGCGACGGGTGGGGAGACCCAGTACTTC.

This chain joins TRBV10-3 and TRBJ2-7; perhaps D is TRBD1 or TRBD2 (5 bases each). The end of the DNA is better explained by TRBJ2-5, so the J call may be wrong. The CDR3 contains 11 residues. The germline V gene has CDR1 ENHRY and CDR2 SYGVKD. The DNA for the CDR3 is TGTCTCATCAGTGGGGGACAGACCCAGTACTTC. Its protein is CLISGGQTQYF.

The chain is built from TRBV5-1 and TRBJ2-5; tentatively, D is TRBD2 (6 bases). The germline V gene has CDR1 SGHRS and CDR2 YFSETQ. The CDR3 extends over 15 amino acids. V was clipped by 0 bases and J by 3 bases, with 12 bases between them. The CDR3 nucleotides read TGCGCCAGCAGCTTGGCCGGCGGGATAAAAGAGACCCAGTACTTC. Amino acids: CASSLAGGIKETQYF.

The V call is TRBV15, the J call TRBJ2-7, with D uncertain. The CDR3 contains 15 residues. CDR1 is LNHNV and CDR2 is YYDKDF in the germline V gene (reference sequence). V lost 0 bases and J lost 9, with 18 bases in between. The CDR3 sequence is CATSRDAADPPGQYF. The DNA for the CDR3 is TGTGCCACCAGCAGAGATGCGGCAGATCCTCCGGGGCAGTACTTC.

V and J are TRBV29-1 and TRBJ2-7; D possibly uses TRBD1 or TRBD2 (5 bases each). This CDR3 comprises 14 residues. The ends were cut back, 3 bases at V and 0 bases at J, with 12 bases in the middle. Germline V gene lookup returns CDR1 SQVTM and CDR2 ANQGSEA. CDR3 protein: CSVEGVDYSYEQYF. The CDR3 region has the DNA TGCAGCGTTGAGGGGGTCGACTACTCCTACGAGCAGTACTTC.